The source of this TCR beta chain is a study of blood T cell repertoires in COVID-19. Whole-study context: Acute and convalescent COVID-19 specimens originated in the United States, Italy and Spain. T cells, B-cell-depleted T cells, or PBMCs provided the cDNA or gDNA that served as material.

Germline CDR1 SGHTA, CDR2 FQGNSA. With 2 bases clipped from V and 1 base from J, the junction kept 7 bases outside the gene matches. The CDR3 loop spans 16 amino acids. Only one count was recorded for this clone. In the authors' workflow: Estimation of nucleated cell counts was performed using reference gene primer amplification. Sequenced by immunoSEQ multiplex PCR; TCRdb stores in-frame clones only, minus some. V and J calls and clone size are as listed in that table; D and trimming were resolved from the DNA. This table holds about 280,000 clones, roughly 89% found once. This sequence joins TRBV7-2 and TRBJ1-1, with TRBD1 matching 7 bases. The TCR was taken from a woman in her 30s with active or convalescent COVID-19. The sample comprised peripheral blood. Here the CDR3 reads CASSLKVAGGNTEAFF. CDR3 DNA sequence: TGTGCCAGCAGCTTAAAGGTGGCAGGGGGGAACACTGAAGCTTTCTTT.